This TCR beta chain was found in a study of control samples from healthy donors and cancer patients. Measured with immunoSEQ multiplex PCR; TCRdb has only the in-frame clones, and not every one. The repertoire holds around 250,000 clones, around 80% seen once, with about an eighth in the top ten. The CDR3 runs to 14 residues. CDR1 and CDR2 (germline): KGHSH, LQKENI. The germline V and J ends were trimmed by 1 base and 3 bases, with 9 bases remaining between them. With regard to this clone: Distinct nucleotide sequences in the sample also encode this CDR3.

The receptor comes from an older woman with lung cancer. V and J are TRBV18 and TRBJ2-5; D not resolved. The sample was PBMCs. CDR3: CASSPQYTKETQYF. CDR3 coding DNA: TGTGCCAGCTCACCACAGTATACTAAAGAGACCCAGTACTTC.